What follows describes a single T cell receptor beta chain. Its antigen is currently unknown. The sample belongs to a study of vaccination and CD4 T cells after COVID-19. Turning to the study itself: Cells were stimulated with overlapping spike peptides from SARS-CoV-2, HCoV-NL63, HCoV-OC43 and HCoV-229E.

V gave up 7 bases and J gave up 4 bases, with 17 bases separating them. The CDR3 totals 15 residues. CDR1 and CDR2 (germline): MNHEY, SMNVEV (reference sequence). Treatment specified: approximately nine-day PBMC culture with coronavirus spike peptide pools or control peptides (ViraFEST assay). Before and after vaccination, nucleocapsid antibodies were negative, indicating that healthy vaccine recipients had no prior SARS-CoV-2 infection. Sequence data for DNA of cultured CD4+ T cells were generated by the Oncomine TCR Beta short-read assay. Genomic DNA from cultured CD4+ T cells was extracted. TCRdb reprocessed the PCR reads via MiXCR and lists one record per CDR3 protein. Among some 21,000 distinct CDR3 sequences listed, roughly two fifths were seen once.

The source is a human donor who received a COVID-19 vaccine. This chain links TRBV27 with TRBJ1-3, with TRBD1 as a possible D gene (6 bases). This specimen consisted of CD4+ T cells from blood, cultured in vitro, obtained before SARS-CoV-2 vaccination. Here the CDR3 DNA reads TGTGCCAGCATCCCGGACAGCCCGACGGGAAACACCATATATTTT. Residues: CASIPDSPTGNTIYF.